This TCR beta chain is from a study of monozygotic twins with inflammatory bowel disease. General study findings and limits: By inverse Simpson index, TCRbeta diversity was lower in IBD patients than in healthy co-twins.

The CDR3 totals 14 residues. Total RNA amounting to 3,000 to 4,500 ng went into each TCR library. A template switching step added UMIs, each with a 6-nucleotide sample barcode. Researchers put TCRalpha and TCRbeta cDNA through two nested PCRs lasting approximately 17 and 9 cycles. With the 5' RACE reads reprocessed, TCRdb shows one record per CDR3 protein and no DNA. Its table records 310,000 or so distinct CDR3 sequences. About this clonotype: Its matching antigen is unknown.

The TCR was taken from a human donor with ulcerative colitis or Crohn's disease, or a healthy co-twin of an affected twin (not recorded which). Sequencing used blood. This chain joins TRBV12-3 or TRBV12-4 and TRBJ2-2; TCRdb's assignment of TRBD1 cannot be checked, as there is no DNA. CDR3 in amino acids: CASRPQGSAGELFF.